The 29 T cell receptor beta chains in this list originate from one sample, sequenced in a study of T cell responses to AZD1222 COVID-19 vaccine. Profiled with immunoSEQ multiplex PCR; TCRdb holds only in-frame clones, not every one. The sample lists about 49,000 clones, approximately 79% occurring once. The material sequenced was peripheral blood, taken on day 0 of MenACWY control vaccination. The receptors were gathered from an adult in good health.

The gene calls are TRBV28 and TRBJ1-3; possibly TRBD1 for D (5 bases). V was trimmed by 4 bases and J by 0 bases, leaving 7 bases between them. The germline gives CDR1 MDHEN, CDR2 SYDVKM. CDR3 length equals 14 residues. For the CDR3, the DNA is TGTGCCAGCAGTTGGGGGGTCTCTGGAAACACCATATATTTT. Translation: CASSWGVSGNTIYF. The full variable domain, in which reference TRBV28 and TRBJ1-3 provide the parts outside the CDR3, is DVKVTQSSRYLVKRTGEKVFLECVQDMDHENMFWYRQDPGLGLRLIYFSYDVKMKEKGDIPEGYSVSREKKERFSLILESASTNQTSMYLCASSWGVSGNTIYFGEGSWLTVV.

This clone was recorded once. V and J are TRBV30 and TRBJ2-7; tentatively, D is TRBD1 (5 bases). The CDR3 totals 13 residues. V lost 1 base, J lost 7 bases, and 14 bases lay in between. CDR1 and CDR2 from the germline V gene are GTSNPN and SVGIG (reference sequence). CDR3 residues: CAWSGDSPSEQYF. DNA of the CDR3: TGTGCCTGGAGTGGAGACAGCCCCTCAGAGCAGTACTTC. The full variable domain, its missing parts supplied by reference TRBV30 and TRBJ2-7, is SQTIHQWPATLVQPVGSPLSLECTVEGTSNPNLYWYRQAAGRGLQLLFYSVGIGQISSEVPQNLSASRPQDRQFILSSKKLLLSDSGFYLCAWSGDSPSEQYFGPGTRLTVT.

The gene calls are TRBV6-5 and TRBJ1-6; D not resolved. The CDR3 consists of 15 residues. Germline V lookup: CDR1 MNHEY, CDR2 SVGAGI. Trimming took 4 bases from V and 10 from J, leaving 17 bases between them. CDR3 protein: CASSSVGGHGSPLHF. The CDR3 nucleotides are TGTGCCAGCAGTTCCGTAGGAGGCCACGGATCACCCCTCCACTTT.

The chain couples TRBV28 to TRBJ1-1; possible D gene TRBD1, 5 bases. CDR3 length: 17 amino acids. V dropped 5 bases and J dropped 3 bases, with 22 bases sitting between them. Per the germline V gene, CDR1 is MDHEN and CDR2 is SYDVKM. CDR3 sequence reads: CASSPTGQTGLYTEAFF. CDR3 DNA sequence: TGTGCCAGCAGTCCCACGGGCCAAACAGGCCTCTACACTGAAGCTTTCTTT.

V and J are TRBV11-1 and TRBJ2-5, with TRBD1 matching over 8 bases. The CDR3 consists of 16 residues. J was trimmed by 5 bases and V by 3 bases; bases with no gene match: 11. The V gene's germline CDR1 is SGHAT and CDR2 FQDESV (reference sequence). The CDR3 sequence is CASSFDVAGGGETQYF. The CDR3 DNA is TGTGCCAGCAGCTTCGACGTTGCAGGGGGCGGGGAGACCCAGTACTTC.

The chain employs TRBV30 and TRBJ2-7; weak D call: TRBD2 (5 bases). This CDR3 has 12 amino acids. Trimming left V 2 bases short and J 12 bases short, with 17 bases between. The germline V gene encodes CDR1 GTSNPN and CDR2 SVGIG (reference sequence). In DNA form, the CDR3 reads TGTGCCTGGAGTCAGCTCGGCGGAGGATCGTACTTC. Protein sequence: CAWSQLGGGSYF.

V and J are TRBV2 and TRBJ1-2, with D unclear. The V end was cut by 5 bases, the J end by 6 bases, with 19 bases between. The CDR3 consists of 15 residues. From germline, CDR1 is SNHLY and CDR2 FYNNEI. Here the CDR3 DNA reads TGTGCCAGCAGTTTGTCTTTTGGACGGAATGATGGCTACACCTTC. The encoded protein is CASSLSFGRNDGYTF.

The gene calls are TRBV2 and TRBJ1-5; D gene ambiguous. CDR1 and CDR2 (germline): SNHLY, FYNNEI. The CDR3 sequence is 15 residues long. The V and J ends lost 6 bases and 3 bases respectively, with 15 bases between them. The CDR3 spells CASSPRAGPNQPQHF. The CDR3 region has the DNA TGTGCCAGCAGCCCGAGGGCCGGCCCCAATCAGCCCCAGCATTTT.

The V gene is TRBV30, the J gene TRBJ2-3; D is uncertain. V was shortened by 4 bases and J by 7 bases, with 12 bases between the two germline ends. The CDR3 is 12 amino acids. Germline lookup yields CDR1 GTSNPN and CDR2 SVGIG (reference sequence). The CDR3 protein is CAWIDPSNTQYF. CDR3 nucleotides: TGTGCCTGGATCGACCCCTCCAATACGCAGTATTTT.

V and J are TRBV4-1 and TRBJ2-1; 8 bases fit TRBD2. Germline assignment: CDR1 MGHRA and CDR2 YSYEKL. V lost 4 bases and J lost 5; bases outside the gene matches: 10. The CDR3 is 16 residues long. The CDR3 DNA follows: TGCGCCAGCAGCCGGGAAAGCGGGAGCATTGACAATGAGCAGTTCTTC. It is translated as CASSRESGSIDNEQFF.

The rearrangement uses TRBV9 and TRBJ1-3; 7 positions match TRBD1. This CDR3 contains 16 residues. J was trimmed by 0 bases and V by 1 base; bases with no gene match: 4. From germline, CDR1 is SGDLS and CDR2 YYNGEE. The CDR3 nucleotides are TGTGCCAGCAGCGTATCAGACAGGGCCTCTGGAAACACCATATATTTT. The encoded protein is CASSVSDRASGNTIYF.

This chain joins TRBV2 and TRBJ2-5, with D tentatively TRBD2 (7 bases). Trimming cost V 1 base and J 5 bases, with 14 bases left between them. Germline V CDR1 and CDR2: SNHLY, FYNNEI. CDR3 length: 15 residues. The CDR3 DNA reads TGTGCCAGCAGTGAAGGCCCGGGGGGCGGGGAGACCCAGTACTTC. It codes for CASSEGPGGGETQYF.

This clone showed up just once. The chain links TRBV28 to TRBJ2-7; 8 bases fit TRBD1. Looked up from germline, CDR1 is MDHEN and CDR2 is SYDVKM. The length of the CDR3 is 13 residues. V was pared by 6 bases and J by 4 bases, with 5 bases of the junction left unmatched. The chain's CDR3 is CASSPGGLYEQYF. As DNA, the CDR3 is TGTGCCAGCAGCCCAGGGGGCTTGTACGAGCAGTACTTC.

V gene TRBV11-2 combines with J gene TRBJ2-3; possibly TRBD1 or TRBD2 for D (5 bases each). Trimming took 4 bases from V and 4 from J, leaving 15 bases between them. In germline, CDR1 is SGHAT, CDR2 FQNNGV. The CDR3 covers 15 residues. CDR3 protein: CASSSGTGRPDTQYF. The CDR3 DNA reads as TGTGCCAGCAGCTCCGGGACGGGGCGCCCAGATACGCAGTATTTT.

This clone was observed a handful of times. The chain is built from TRBV30 and TRBJ1-6; no clear D. V was trimmed by 4 bases and J by 2 bases, leaving 12 bases between them. This CDR3 contains 15 residues. The germline CDR1 and CDR2 sequences are GTSNPN and SVGIG (reference sequence). CDR3 sequence: CAWKQGGAYNSPLHF. CDR3 bases: TGTGCCTGGAAGCAAGGAGGCGCCTATAATTCACCCCTCCACTTT.

V usage is TRBV7-3 and J usage is TRBJ2-5, with TRBD1 matching over 7 bases. This CDR3 spans 14 amino acids. The junction had 4 bases not matched to a gene; V was cut back by 3 bases and J by 3 bases. CDR1 and CDR2 from the germline V gene are SGHTA and FQGTGA. The CDR3 region has the DNA TGTGCCAGCAGCTTCGAAACAGGGGAAGAGACCCAGTACTTC. Protein sequence: CASSFETGEETQYF.

This clone was seen more than once but under ten times. V is TRBV6-5 and J is TRBJ1-1; 8 nucleotides line up with TRBD1. This CDR3 has 14 amino acids. Germline V gene sequence: CDR1 MNHEY, CDR2 SVGAGI. V lost 6 bases, J lost 1 base, and 4 bases stayed unmatched. CDR3 in DNA: TGTGCCAGCAGGGACAGGGCCAAGAACACTGAAGCTTTCTTT. Translating it yields CASRDRAKNTEAFF.

This chain joins TRBV19 and TRBJ1-1; the D gene is possibly TRBD1 (6 bases). The CDR3 covers 14 residues. Trimming shortened V by 3 bases and J by 6 bases, and 14 bases separated the two germline ends. Germline V gives CDR1 LNHDA, CDR2 SQIVND (reference sequence). CDR3 in DNA: TGTGCCAGTAGTATTGCGGGGGCTACCGCTGAAGCTTTCTTT. Its translation: CASSIAGATAEAFF.

This sequence joins TRBV5-1 and TRBJ1-4, with 9 bases lining up with TRBD1. Trimming removed 1 base from V and 5 bases from J; junction bases left unmatched: 6. CDR3 length equals 16 residues. CDR1 is SGHRS and CDR2 is YFSETQ in the germline V gene. CDR3 sequence reads: CASSLLSGTGNEKLFF. The CDR3 nucleotides are TGCGCCAGCAGCTTGCTTTCGGGGACAGGGAATGAAAAACTGTTTTTT.

This chain connects TRBV7-3 to TRBJ2-2, with 9 bases fitting TRBD1. V trimming: 0 bases; J trimming: 0 bases; junction bases outside the gene matches: 8. This CDR3 is built from 19 residues. Germline loops: CDR1 SGHTA, CDR2 FQGTGA. CDR3 residues: CASSLTRPGQGANTGELFF. Here the CDR3 DNA reads TGTGCCAGCAGCTTAACCAGACCGGGACAGGGTGCGAACACCGGGGAGCTGTTTTTT.

The rearrangement uses TRBV7-9 and TRBJ2-1; 9 positions agree with TRBD1. V lost 5 bases and J lost 8; bases outside the gene matches: 13. The CDR3 spans 16 residues. Germline V gives CDR1 SEHNR, CDR2 FQNEAQ (reference sequence). CDR3 in amino acids: CASSPRGQGFSDEQFF. The CDR3 DNA sequence: TGTGCCAGCAGCCCCCGCGGACAGGGGTTTAGCGATGAGCAGTTCTTC.

The chain employs TRBV28 and TRBJ1-5, with TRBD1 identical over 9 bases. The germline gives CDR1 MDHEN, CDR2 SYDVKM. CDR3 size: 15 residues. V lost 4 bases, J lost 6 bases, and 7 bases stayed unmatched. The DNA of the CDR3 is TGTGCCAGCAGTTCGACGACAGGGGGACTTCAGCCCCAGCATTTT. Amino acids: CASSSTTGGLQPQHF.

The rearrangement joins TRBV18 to TRBJ2-3; TRBD2 matches at 7 bases. The CDR3 length is 15 residues. V lost 3 bases and J lost 1; bases outside the gene matches: 4. The germline CDR1 and CDR2 sequences are KGHSH and LQKENI. The CDR3 nucleotides read TGTGCCAGCTCACCCCGGGACTACCGCACAGATACGCAGTATTTT. It yields the protein CASSPRDYRTDTQYF.

V and J are TRBV7-8 and TRBJ2-2, with 7 bases matching TRBD1. This CDR3 region has 15 residues. Losses at the gene ends were 5 bases for V and 3 bases for J; bases not matched to a gene: 6. Germline-derived CDR1 and CDR2 are SGHVS and FQNEAQ. CDR3 amino acids: CASSKGQRDTGELFF. DNA for the CDR3: TGTGCCAGCAGCAAGGGACAGCGTGACACCGGGGAGCTGTTTTTT.

The rearrangement links TRBV7-6 to TRBJ2-1; D is perhaps TRBD2 (6 bases). This CDR3 contains 15 residues. The germline gives CDR1 SGHVS, CDR2 FNYEAQ. V lost 5 bases and J 8 bases, leaving 19 bases between the germline ends. Written as DNA, the CDR3 is TGTGCCAGCAGCGGTCGGGCGGGAAGGCCCCATGAGCAGTTCTTC. Translation: CASSGRAGRPHEQFF.

V is TRBV20-1 and J is TRBJ2-3; 7 bases are a match to TRBD2. Germline V gene sequence: CDR1 DFQATT, CDR2 SNEGSKA (reference sequence). There are 15 residues in the CDR3. The V segment lost 3 bases and the J segment 2 bases; nucleotides outside the gene matches: 8. For the CDR3, the DNA is TGCAGTGCTAGTTCCGGCGGGGGTCACACAGATACGCAGTATTTT. As protein: CSASSGGGHTDTQYF.

The chain employs TRBV27 and TRBJ2-1, with D hard to call. Trimming removed 7 bases from V and 7 bases from J, with 11 bases in between. The germline CDR1 and CDR2 sequences are MNHEY and SMNVEV (reference sequence). This CDR3 comprises 12 residues. Here the CDR3 reads CASNSLSNEQFF. The CDR3 region has the DNA TGTGCCAGCAATTCCCTTTCGAATGAGCAGTTCTTC.

The J gene is TRBJ1-1, the V gene TRBV6-2 or TRBV6-3; D remains ambiguous. Germline V gives CDR1 MNHEY, CDR2 SVGEGT. This CDR3 contains 11 residues. V was shortened by 5 bases and J by 7 bases, with 8 bases between the two germline ends. This chain's CDR3 is CASSDNHEAFF. Here the CDR3 DNA reads TGTGCCAGCAGTGACAATCATGAAGCTTTCTTT.

The chain recombines TRBV5-3 with TRBJ2-4; unclear D gene. TRBV5-3 is noted as an ORF with a role that remains uncertain. With 9 bases removed from V and 0 bases from J, the gap between germline ends came to 22 bases. The CDR3 has 17 amino acids. CDR3 in amino acids: CATRWHDSRLAKNIQYF. As DNA, the CDR3 is TGTGCCACACGCTGGCACGACTCTAGGTTAGCCAAAAACATTCAGTACTTC.